The next 22 T cell receptor beta chains were all read from a single sample in a study of T cell responses to AZD1222 COVID-19 vaccine. Sequencing used immunoSEQ multiplex PCR; TCRdb keeps in-frame clones, though not all of them. The sample contains approximately 190,000 clones, approximately 91% of which appear only once. This specimen was peripheral blood, taken on day 0 of AZD1222 vaccination. The receptors here all came from an adult in good health.

This chain links TRBV6-1 with TRBJ2-7; D could derive from TRBD1 or TRBD2 (6 bases each). The V gene's germline CDR1 is MNHNS and CDR2 SASEGT. The CDR3 loop spans 15 amino acids. V was clipped by 1 base and J by 0 bases, with 10 bases between them. CDR3 nucleotides: TGTGCCAGCAGTGAAGGGGGGGCTAGCTCCTACGAGCAGTACTTC. It yields the protein CASSEGGASSYEQYF.

The chain couples TRBV7-2 to TRBJ2-7; D perhaps matches TRBD2 (6 bases). Germline-derived CDR1 and CDR2 are SGHTA and FQGNSA. The CDR3 spans 14 residues. V dropped 5 bases and J dropped 4 bases, with 15 bases sitting between them. The CDR3, as DNA: TGTGCCAGCAGCCCGGCGGGGTCAGATTACGAGCAGTACTTC. Protein product: CASSPAGSDYEQYF.

The rearrangement links TRBV6-1 to TRBJ2-2; D gene uncertain. This CDR3 contains 13 residues. The V end lost 3 bases, the J end lost 5 bases, and 7 bases lay between the germline ends. CDR1 is MNHNS, CDR2 SASEGT, per germline. The CDR3 here is CASSDQWTGELFF. As DNA, the CDR3 is TGTGCCAGCAGTGACCAGTGGACCGGGGAGCTGTTTTTT.

As to this clone: Additional DNA sequences in this sample encode the identical CDR3. The chain couples TRBV5-1 to TRBJ1-3; D is undetermined. Trimming pared 0 bases from V and 1 base from J, leaving 5 bases between. CDR1 and CDR2 from the germline V gene are SGHRS and YFSETQ. The CDR3 extends over 14 amino acids. DNA of the CDR3: TGCGCCAGCAGCTTGGGTGAATCTGGAAACACCATATATTTT. This gives the protein CASSLGESGNTIYF.

The chain employs TRBV2 and TRBJ2-7; the D gene is possibly TRBD1 (5 bases). The ends were cut back, 1 base at V and 10 bases at J, with 8 bases in the middle. Germline V gene lookup returns CDR1 SNHLY and CDR2 FYNNEI. This CDR3 contains 11 residues. The CDR3 region is CASSEGQRQYF. CDR3 in DNA: TGTGCCAGCAGTGAAGGACAGAGACAGTACTTC.

V usage is TRBV12-3 or TRBV12-4 and J usage is TRBJ1-5, with no clear D. This CDR3 spans 12 amino acids. The germline V and J ends were trimmed by 3 bases and 6 bases, with 6 bases remaining between them. The CDR3 here is CASSFGLQPQHF. DNA of the CDR3: TGTGCCAGCAGTTTCGGTCTTCAGCCCCAGCATTTT.

The V call is TRBV6-5, the J call TRBJ2-2, with D maybe TRBD2 (6 bases). V dropped 6 bases and J dropped 13 bases, with 15 bases sitting between them. Per the germline V gene, CDR1 is MNHEY and CDR2 is SVGAGI. The CDR3 totals 12 residues. Written as DNA, the CDR3 is TGTGCCAGCAGGGGCGGGGTGGTGGTGCTGTTTTTT. Translated: CASRGGVVVLFF.

The chain uses TRBV7-9 and TRBJ2-7; D is possibly TRBD2 (6 bases). The CDR3 totals 15 residues. Trimming removed 5 bases from V and 3 bases from J, with 17 bases in between. Germline V lookup: CDR1 SEHNR, CDR2 FQNEAQ (reference sequence). CDR3 in DNA: TGTGCCAGCAGCCTTCGGGACTTGAAGGGCTACGAGCAGTACTTC. It yields the protein CASSLRDLKGYEQYF.

V gene TRBV28 combines with J gene TRBJ2-4, with a possible D match to TRBD2 (5 bases). Germline values: CDR1 MDHEN, CDR2 SYDVKM. This CDR3 has 15 amino acids. V lost 3 bases, J lost 5 bases, and 14 bases lay in between. CDR3 DNA: TGTGCCAGCAGTTTGCCCCGGGGTCGGGAAAACATTCAGTACTTC. This codes for CASSLPRGRENIQYF. Combining the CDR3 with reference TRBV28 and TRBJ2-4 gives the whole variable domain DVKVTQSSRYLVKRTGEKVFLECVQDMDHENMFWYRQDPGLGLRLIYFSYDVKMKEKGDIPEGYSVSREKKERFSLILESASTNQTSMYLCASSLPRGRENIQYFGAGTRLSVL.

The CDR3 DNA follows: TGTGCCACCCAATCAGCGGGAGGGCCCTACAATGAGCAGTTCTTC. It translates to CATQSAGGPYNEQFF. The V gene is TRBV10-3, the J gene TRBJ2-1; TRBD2 matches at 10 bases. From germline, CDR1 is ENHRY and CDR2 SYGVKD. The ends lost 10 bases at V and 2 bases at J; junction bases unmatched: 8. The CDR3 has 15 amino acids.

This clone was detected only once. The V gene is TRBV19, the J gene TRBJ1-1; no reliable D call. The germline V gene encodes CDR1 LNHDA and CDR2 SQIVND (reference sequence). The V and J ends lost 3 bases and 1 base respectively, with 3 bases between them. The CDR3 runs to 12 residues. The CDR3 spells CASSIRNTEAFF. The CDR3 DNA sequence: TGTGCCAGTAGTATCAGGAACACTGAAGCTTTCTTT.

V usage is TRBV28 and J usage is TRBJ1-1; 9 bases are shared with TRBD1. Germline V gives CDR1 MDHEN, CDR2 SYDVKM. The CDR3 contains 15 residues. After removal of 6 bases from V and 5 bases from J, the junction contained 10 bases not matched to a gene. CDR3 sequence (DNA): TGTGCCAGCAGACGATCACAGGGGGCATGGACTGAAGCTTTCTTT. It translates to CASRRSQGAWTEAFF.

The J gene is TRBJ1-5, the V gene TRBV20-1; D is perhaps TRBD1 (6 bases). The CDR3 consists of 15 residues. Germline-derived CDR1 and CDR2 are DFQATT and SNEGSKA (reference sequence). Trimming removed 3 bases at V and 3 bases at J, with 15 bases between. The CDR3 protein is CSASRGGLANQPQHF. CDR3 coding DNA: TGCAGTGCTAGTCGAGGGGGGTTGGCCAATCAGCCCCAGCATTTT.

The chain employs TRBV7-8 and TRBJ2-1; D might be TRBD1 or TRBD2, each matching 5 bases. Trimming took off 4 bases at V and 10 bases at J, with 14 bases between the two ends. This CDR3 spans 13 amino acids. The germline V gene has CDR1 SGHVS and CDR2 FQNEAQ. The CDR3 reads CASSWTLAGEQFF. CDR3 DNA sequence: TGTGCCAGCAGCTGGACTCTTGCAGGGGAGCAGTTCTTC.

The CDR3 bases are TGTGCCAGCAGTGACTATGTCAAGTCCCACGGATATGAGCAGTTCTTC. As protein: CASSDYVKSHGYEQFF. The chain joins TRBV2 to TRBJ2-1, with D hard to call. CDR3 size: 16 residues. The V end lost 3 bases, the J end lost 8 bases, and 20 bases lay between the germline ends. CDR1 is SNHLY, CDR2 FYNNEI, per germline.

This chain joins TRBV25-1 and TRBJ1-2, with unresolved D. CDR3 length: 12 amino acids. V was clipped by 10 bases and J by 5 bases, with 14 bases between them. The germline V gene has CDR1 MGHDK and CDR2 SYGVNS. DNA for the CDR3: TGTGCCACCTCAGAAACTTCGTATGGCTACACCTTC. Translating it yields CATSETSYGYTF.

J is TRBJ2-3 and V is TRBV5-5; the D is unclear. Germline CDR1 and CDR2: SGHKS and YYEKEE (reference sequence). CDR3 length: 11 residues. V shed 6 bases and J shed 8 bases, with 10 bases lying between them. CDR3 coding DNA: TGTGCCAGCACCCGGTCAAGTACGCAGTATTTT. Its translation: CASTRSSTQYF.

The chain joins TRBV4-1 to TRBJ2-7, with D hard to call. The V and J ends lost 2 bases and 2 bases respectively, with 13 bases between them. Germline V CDR1 and CDR2: MGHRA, YSYEKL. The CDR3 is 15 residues long. The CDR3: CASSQMGWSTYEQYF. The CDR3 nucleotides are TGCGCCAGCAGCCAAATGGGGTGGTCGACCTACGAGCAGTACTTC.

The chain combines TRBV28 with TRBJ2-2; D is uncertain. Between the trimmed V and J ends, which lost 8 bases and 6 bases, there was a span of 13 bases. This CDR3 is 13 amino acids long. Germline loops: CDR1 MDHEN, CDR2 SYDVKM. The CDR3 region is CASYLGFSGELFF. CDR3 DNA sequence: TGTGCCAGCTATCTTGGCTTTTCCGGGGAGCTGTTTTTT. Full variable domain (missing parts from reference TRBV28 and TRBJ2-2): DVKVTQSSRYLVKRTGEKVFLECVQDMDHENMFWYRQDPGLGLRLIYFSYDVKMKEKGDIPEGYSVSREKKERFSLILESASTNQTSMYLCASYLGFSGELFFGEGSRLTVL.

The rearrangement joins TRBV19 to TRBJ1-3; 8 bases match TRBD1. The CDR3 consists of 14 residues. The ends lost 5 bases at V and 4 bases at J; junction bases unmatched: 4. In germline, CDR1 is LNHDA, CDR2 SQIVND (reference sequence). The CDR3 sequence is CASSSRDRGNTIYF. CDR3 nucleotides: TGTGCCAGTAGTTCACGGGACAGGGGAAACACCATATATTTT.

This clone was seen only a few times. The V call is TRBV10-3, the J call TRBJ1-4; TRBD1 matches 9 bases. Germline V gene lookup returns CDR1 ENHRY and CDR2 SYGVKD. This CDR3 is built from 14 residues. J lost 6 bases, V lost 7 bases, and 6 bases had no gene match. CDR3 DNA: TGTGCCATCAAATCTGACAGGGGGTATGAAAAACTGTTTTTT. Translated: CAIKSDRGYEKLFF.

CDR3 residues: CASSLDLWDYRDSPLHF. As DNA, the CDR3 is TGTGCCAGCAGCTTAGATCTGTGGGACTATAGGGATTCACCCCTCCACTTT. The rearrangement joins TRBV7-9 to TRBJ1-6, with D maybe TRBD1 (5 bases). CDR3 length: 17 residues. V shed 1 base and J shed 8 bases, with 18 bases lying between them. Per germline, CDR1 SEHNR and CDR2 FQNEAQ (reference sequence). Combining the CDR3 with reference TRBV7-9 and TRBJ1-6 gives the whole variable domain DTGVSQNPRHKITKRGQNVTFRCDPISEHNRLYWYRQTLGQGPEFLTYFQNEAQLEKSRLLSDRFSAERPKGSFSTLEIQRTEQGDSAMYLCASSLDLWDYRDSPLHFGNGTRLTVT.